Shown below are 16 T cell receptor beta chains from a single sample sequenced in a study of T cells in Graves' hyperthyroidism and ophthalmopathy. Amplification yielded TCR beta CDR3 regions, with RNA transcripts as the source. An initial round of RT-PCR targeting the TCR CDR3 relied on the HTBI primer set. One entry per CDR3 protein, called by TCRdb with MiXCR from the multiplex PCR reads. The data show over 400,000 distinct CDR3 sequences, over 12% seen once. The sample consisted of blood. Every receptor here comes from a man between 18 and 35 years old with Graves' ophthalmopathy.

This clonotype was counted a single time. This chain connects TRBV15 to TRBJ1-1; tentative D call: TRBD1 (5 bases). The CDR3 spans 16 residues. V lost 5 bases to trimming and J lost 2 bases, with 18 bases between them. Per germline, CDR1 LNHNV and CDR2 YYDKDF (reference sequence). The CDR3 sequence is CATSQERGRFNTEAFF. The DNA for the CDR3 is TGTGCCACCAGCCAAGAGCGGGGGAGGTTCAACACTGAAGCTTTCTTT.

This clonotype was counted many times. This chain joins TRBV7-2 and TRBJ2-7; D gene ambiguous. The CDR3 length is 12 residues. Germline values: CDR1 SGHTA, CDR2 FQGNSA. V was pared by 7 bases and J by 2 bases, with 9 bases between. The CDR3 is CASTKGPYEQYF. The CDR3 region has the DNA TGTGCCAGCACCAAGGGCCCCTACGAGCAGTACTTC.

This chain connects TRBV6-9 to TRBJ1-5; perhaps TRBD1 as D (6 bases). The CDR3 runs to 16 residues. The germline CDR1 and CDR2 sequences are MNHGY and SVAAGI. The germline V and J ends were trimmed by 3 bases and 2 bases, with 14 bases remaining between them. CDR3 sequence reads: CASSYFRGVGNQPQHF. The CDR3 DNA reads TGTGCCAGCAGTTACTTTAGGGGGGTGGGCAATCAGCCCCAGCATTTT.

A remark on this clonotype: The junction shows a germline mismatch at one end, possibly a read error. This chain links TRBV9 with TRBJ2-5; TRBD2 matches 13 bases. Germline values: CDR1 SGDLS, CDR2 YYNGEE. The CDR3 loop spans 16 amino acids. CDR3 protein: CVSSPAGTSGVETQYF. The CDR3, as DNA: TGTGTCAGCAGCCCCGCCGGGACTAGCGGGGTAGAGACCCAGTACTTC.

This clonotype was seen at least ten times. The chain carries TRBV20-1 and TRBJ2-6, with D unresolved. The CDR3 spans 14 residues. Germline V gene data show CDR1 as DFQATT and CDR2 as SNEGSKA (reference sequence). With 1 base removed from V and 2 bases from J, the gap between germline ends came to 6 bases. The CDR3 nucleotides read TGCAGTGCTAGAGGTGGGGCTGGGGCCAACGTCCTGACTTTC. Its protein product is CSARGGAGANVLTF.

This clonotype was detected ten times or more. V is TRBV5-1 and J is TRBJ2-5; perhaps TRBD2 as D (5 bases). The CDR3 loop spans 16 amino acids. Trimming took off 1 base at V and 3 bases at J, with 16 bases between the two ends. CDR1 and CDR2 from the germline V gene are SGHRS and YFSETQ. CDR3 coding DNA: TGCGCCAGCAGCTTGAGAGGGAAGGGTGAGAAAGAGACCCAGTACTTC. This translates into CASSLRGKGEKETQYF.

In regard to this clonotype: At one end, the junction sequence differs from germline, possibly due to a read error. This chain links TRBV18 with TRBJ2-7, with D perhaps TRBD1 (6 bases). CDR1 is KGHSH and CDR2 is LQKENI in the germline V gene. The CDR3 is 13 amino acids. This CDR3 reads CAGSPGQLYEQYF. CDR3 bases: TGTGCCGGCTCACCAGGACAGCTCTACGAGCAGTACTTC.

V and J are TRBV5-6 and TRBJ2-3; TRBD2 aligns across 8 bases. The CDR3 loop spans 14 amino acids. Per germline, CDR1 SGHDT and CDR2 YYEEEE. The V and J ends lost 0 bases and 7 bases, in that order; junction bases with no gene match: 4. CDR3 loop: CASSLGTSSNTQYF. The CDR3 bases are TGTGCCAGCAGCTTGGGGACTAGCTCAAATACGCAGTATTTT.

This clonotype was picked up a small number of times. The DNA for the CDR3 is TGTGCCATCGCCCAGGGTACAGGGGGTACTGAAGCTTTCTTT. Encoded protein: CAIAQGTGGTEAFF. The rearrangement joins TRBV10-3 to TRBJ1-1; TRBD1 aligns across 8 bases. Germline CDR1 and CDR2: ENHRY and SYGVKD. V was pared by 8 bases and J by 5 bases, with 10 bases of the junction left unmatched. This CDR3 contains 14 residues.

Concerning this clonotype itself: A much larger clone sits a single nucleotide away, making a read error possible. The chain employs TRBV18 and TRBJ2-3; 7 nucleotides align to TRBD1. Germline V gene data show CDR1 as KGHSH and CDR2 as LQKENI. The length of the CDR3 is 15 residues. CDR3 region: CASSPPVPGGDAQYF. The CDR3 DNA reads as TGTGCCAGCTCACCACCGGTCCCAGGGGGAGATGCGCAGTATTTT.

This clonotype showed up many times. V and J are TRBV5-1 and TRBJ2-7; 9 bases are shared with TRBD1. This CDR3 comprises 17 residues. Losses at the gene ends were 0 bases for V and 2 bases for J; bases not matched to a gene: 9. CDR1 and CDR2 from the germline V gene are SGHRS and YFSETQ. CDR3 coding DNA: TGCGCCAGCAGCTTGGCCCCAGGACAGGGGCTGACCTACGAGCAGTACTTC. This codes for CASSLAPGQGLTYEQYF.

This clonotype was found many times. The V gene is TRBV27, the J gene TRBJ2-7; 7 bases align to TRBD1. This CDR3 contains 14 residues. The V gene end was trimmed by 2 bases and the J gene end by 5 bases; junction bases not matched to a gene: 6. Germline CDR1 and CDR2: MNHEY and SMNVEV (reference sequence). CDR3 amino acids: CASSLETGFHEQYF. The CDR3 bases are TGTGCCAGCAGTTTAGAGACAGGGTTCCACGAGCAGTACTTC.

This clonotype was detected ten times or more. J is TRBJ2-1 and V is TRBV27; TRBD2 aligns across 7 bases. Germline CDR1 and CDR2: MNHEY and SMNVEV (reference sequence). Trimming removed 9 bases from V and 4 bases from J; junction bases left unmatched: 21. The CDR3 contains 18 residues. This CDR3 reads CASRESPGGTPLYNEQFF. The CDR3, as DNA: TGTGCCAGTAGAGAAAGTCCGGGGGGAACACCTCTTTACAATGAGCAGTTCTTC.

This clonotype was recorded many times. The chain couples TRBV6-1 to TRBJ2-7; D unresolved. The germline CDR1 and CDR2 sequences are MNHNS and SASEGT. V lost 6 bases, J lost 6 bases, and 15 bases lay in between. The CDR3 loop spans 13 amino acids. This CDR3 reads CASRGKDKGEQYF. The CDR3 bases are TGTGCCAGCAGGGGAAAAGACAAAGGCGAGCAGTACTTC.

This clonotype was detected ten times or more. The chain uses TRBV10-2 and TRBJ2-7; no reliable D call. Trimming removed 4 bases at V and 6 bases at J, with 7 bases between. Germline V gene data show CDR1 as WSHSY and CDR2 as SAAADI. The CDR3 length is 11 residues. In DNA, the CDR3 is TGCGCCAGCAGTGTGGATGGCGAGCAGTACTTC. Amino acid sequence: CASSVDGEQYF.

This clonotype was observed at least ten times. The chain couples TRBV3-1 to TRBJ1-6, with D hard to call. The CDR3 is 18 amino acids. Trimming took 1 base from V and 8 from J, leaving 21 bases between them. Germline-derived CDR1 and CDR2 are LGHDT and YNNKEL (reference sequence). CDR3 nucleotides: TGTGCCAGCAGCCAAGCAACCCGTCCGTTCCGATATGATTCACCCCTCCACTTT. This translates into CASSQATRPFRYDSPLHF.